Reported below is one T cell receptor beta chain. The antigen is undetermined. Its ends do not fully match the called genes, so a read error is possible. Treatment reported: around 19 received Ad26.COV2.S at low or high dose, single or two shots; roughly five received placebo; per-sample allocation not given. Sampling was performed 63 days after the first vaccine or placebo injection. Aged 18-55 years, donor was enrolled in Boston in about 2020. Sequencing used immunoSEQ multiplex PCR; TCRdb keeps in-frame clones, though not all of them. The sample lists about 440,000 clones, around 90% occurring once. These data belong to a study of Ad26.COV2.S vaccination and SARS-CoV-2 variants. Study-wide background: Intramuscular Ad26.COV2.S doses were given once or twice, 56 days apart. Study-wide findings and caveats: There was reportedly substantial breadth in spike-specific CD8+ and CD4+ T cell responses after vaccination.

The starting material was peripheral blood, obtained in a trial of Ad26.COV2.S vaccine versus placebo. This sequence was found in a person aged 18-65 years who received the Ad26.COV2.S COVID-19 vaccine or a placebo.

CDR3 protein: CASNTGLQPLGF. The CDR3 region has the DNA TGTGCCAGTAACACGGGCCTCCAACCGCTCGGTTTC. This chain links TRBV19 with TRBJ1-4; D gene uncertain. The germline gives CDR1 LNHDA, CDR2 SQIVND (reference sequence). The CDR3 is 12 residues long.